This T cell receptor (beta chain) was profiled in a study of sequential checkpoint blockade in melanoma. On the study more broadly: Randomization was 1:1 between first-line nivolumab→ipilimumab and ipilimumab→nivolumab. Both treatment sequences were followed by maintenance nivolumab.

V lost 3 bases, J lost 4 bases, and 7 bases lay in between. The CDR3 length is 13 residues. Germline CDR1 LNHDA, CDR2 SQIVND (reference sequence). Regarding treatment: randomized to nivolumab then ipilimumab (arm A) or the reverse (arm B). None of the patients previously received DNA-damaging chemotherapy. Live CD3+CD8+ CD19− CD56− cells were sorted from PBMCs. TCRdb keeps only in-frame clones here, not all; method: immunoSEQ multiplex PCR. The sample has 15,000 to 20,000 clones; approximately 80% are singletons. The J gene is TRBJ1-5, the V gene TRBV19, with a tentative D call TRBD1 (6 bases). The sequence came from a human donor with melanoma. Sample: CD8+ T cells sorted from blood (inferred from file names), taken from a patient given nivolumab and ipilimumab in sequence. The CDR3 DNA sequence: TGTGCCAGTAGTATTAGGGGGAATCAGCCCCAGCATTTT. It specifies CASSIRGNQPQHF.